This TCR beta chain emerged from a study of shared clonotypes between healthy human individuals. Whole-study findings and limits: Relative to their counterparts shared across all four donors, non-shared clonotypes exhibited diminished generation probabilities.

As for this clone: The antigen is unknown. This CDR3 is also generated by other DNA sequences in the sample.

Trimming pared 1 base from V and 4 bases from J, leaving 7 bases between. Germline CDR1 and CDR2: SGHAT and FQNNGV. The CDR3 is 13 residues long. For sorted subsets, 150 to 200 ng DNA per replicate equaled 33,000 or so T cell genomes. Data came from immunoSEQ multiplex PCR; TCRdb stores just in-frame clones and leaves some out. The sample records a few million clones, almost 96% being singletons. This sequence originates from a man between 18 and 35 years old in good health. This chain connects TRBV11-2 to TRBJ1-1; D unclear. Material for sequencing was naive CD4+ T cells sorted from blood. Specified subset: CD45RA+ positively selected. CDR3 region: CASSLGSGTEAFF. DNA for the CDR3: TGTGCCAGCAGCTTAGGGAGTGGCACTGAAGCTTTCTTT. Using reference TRBV11-2 and TRBJ1-1 for the parts outside the CDR3, the full variable domain is EAGVAQSPRYKIIEKRQSVAFWCNPISGHATLYWYQQILGQGPKLLIQFQNNGVVDDSQLPKDRFSAERLKGVDSTLKIQPAKLEDSAVYLCASSLGSGTEAFFGQGTRLTVV.